The T cell receptor (beta chain) under discussion was sequenced for a study of tumor and adjacent non-tumor tissue in lung cancer. Three rounds of nested PCR, following a modified ARM-PCR protocol, produced the TCRbeta library. TCRdb re-derived calls from the multiplex PCR reads in MiXCR, one entry per CDR3 protein. The sample holds more than 75,000 distinct CDR3 sequences, about two thirds seen once. RNA was extracted from bulk tissue without any cell sorting. For this clonotype: The junction does not match germline at one end; this may be a read error.

The CDR3 is made up of 11 amino acids. Material for sequencing was lung tumor tissue. The chain links TRBV12-3 or TRBV12-4 to TRBJ2-7; D is unclear. The clonotype comes from a woman aged 70-85 years with non-small cell lung cancer. The CDR3, as DNA: TGTGCCAGCAGTTTGGCGTGCGAGCAGTGCTTC. Residues: CASSLACEQCF.